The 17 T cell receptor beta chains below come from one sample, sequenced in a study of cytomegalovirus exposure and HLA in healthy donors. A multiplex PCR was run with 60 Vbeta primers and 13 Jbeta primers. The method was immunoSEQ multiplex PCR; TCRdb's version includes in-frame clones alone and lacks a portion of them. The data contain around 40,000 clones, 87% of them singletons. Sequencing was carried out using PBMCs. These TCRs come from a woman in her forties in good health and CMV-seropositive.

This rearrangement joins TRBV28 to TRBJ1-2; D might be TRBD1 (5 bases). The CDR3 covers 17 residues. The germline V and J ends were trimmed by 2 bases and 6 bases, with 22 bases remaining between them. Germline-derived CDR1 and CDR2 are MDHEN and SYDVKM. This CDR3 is CASSLLAGLNVLDGYTF. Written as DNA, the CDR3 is TGTGCCAGCAGTTTACTGGCAGGGTTGAACGTCCTGGATGGCTACACCTTC.

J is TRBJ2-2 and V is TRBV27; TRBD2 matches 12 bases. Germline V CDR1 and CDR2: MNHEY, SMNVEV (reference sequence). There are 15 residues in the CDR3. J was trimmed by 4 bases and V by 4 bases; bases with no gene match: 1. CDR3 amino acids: CASSSGLAGTGELFF. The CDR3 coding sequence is TGTGCCAGCAGTTCGGGACTAGCGGGCACCGGGGAGCTGTTTTTT.

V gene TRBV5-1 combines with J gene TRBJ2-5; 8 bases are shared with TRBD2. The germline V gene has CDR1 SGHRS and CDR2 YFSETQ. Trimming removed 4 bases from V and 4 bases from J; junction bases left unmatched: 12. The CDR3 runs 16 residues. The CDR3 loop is CASSLIEREFGETQYF. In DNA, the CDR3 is TGCGCCAGCAGCCTGATCGAGCGGGAGTTTGGAGAGACCCAGTACTTC.

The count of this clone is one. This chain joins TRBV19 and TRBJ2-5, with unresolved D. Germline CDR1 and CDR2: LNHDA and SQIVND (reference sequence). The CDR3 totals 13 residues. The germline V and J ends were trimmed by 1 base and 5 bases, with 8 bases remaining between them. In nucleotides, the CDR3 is TGTGCCAGTAGTATAGGCAGACTCGAGACCCAGTACTTC. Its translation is CASSIGRLETQYF.

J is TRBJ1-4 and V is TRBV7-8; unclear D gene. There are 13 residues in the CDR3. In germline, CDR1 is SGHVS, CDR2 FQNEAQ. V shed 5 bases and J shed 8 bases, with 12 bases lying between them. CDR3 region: CASSPQLNEKLFF. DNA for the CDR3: TGTGCCAGCAGCCCCCAGTTGAACGAAAAACTGTTTTTT. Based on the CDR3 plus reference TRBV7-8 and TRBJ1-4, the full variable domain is GAGVSQSPRYKVAKRGQDVALRCDPISGHVSLFWYQQALGQGPEFLTYFQNEAQLDKSGLPSDRFFAERPEGSVSTLKIQRTQQEDSAVYLCASSPQLNEKLFFGSGTQLSVL.

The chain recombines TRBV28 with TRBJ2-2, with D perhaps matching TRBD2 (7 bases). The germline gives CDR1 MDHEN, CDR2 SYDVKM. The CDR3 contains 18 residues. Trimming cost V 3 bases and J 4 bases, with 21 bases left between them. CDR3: CASSFKWMGGLVTGELFF. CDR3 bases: TGTGCCAGCAGTTTTAAGTGGATGGGGGGGCTGGTCACCGGGGAGCTGTTTTTT.

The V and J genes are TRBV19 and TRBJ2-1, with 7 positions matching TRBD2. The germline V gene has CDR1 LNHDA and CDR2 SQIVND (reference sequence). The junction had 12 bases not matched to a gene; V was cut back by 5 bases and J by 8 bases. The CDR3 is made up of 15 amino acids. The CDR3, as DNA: TGTGCCAGTAGTTCTCCCCCGGGGACTACCGATGAGCAGTTCTTC. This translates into CASSSPPGTTDEQFF. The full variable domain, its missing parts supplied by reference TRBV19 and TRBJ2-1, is DGGITQSPKYLFRKEGQNVTLSCEQNLNHDAMYWYRQDPGQGLRLIYYSQIVNDFQKGDIAEGYSVSREKKESFPLTVTSAQKNPTAFYLCASSSPPGTTDEQFFGPGTRLTVL.

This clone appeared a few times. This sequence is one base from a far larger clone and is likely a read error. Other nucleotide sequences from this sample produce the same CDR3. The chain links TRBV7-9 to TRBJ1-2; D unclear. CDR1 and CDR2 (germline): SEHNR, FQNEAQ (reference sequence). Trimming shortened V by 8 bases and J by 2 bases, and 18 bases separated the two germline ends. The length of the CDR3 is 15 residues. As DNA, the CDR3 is TGTGCCAGCCTACCTGTCGCGGGAGCGAACTATGGCTACACCTTC. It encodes CASLPVAGANYGYTF.

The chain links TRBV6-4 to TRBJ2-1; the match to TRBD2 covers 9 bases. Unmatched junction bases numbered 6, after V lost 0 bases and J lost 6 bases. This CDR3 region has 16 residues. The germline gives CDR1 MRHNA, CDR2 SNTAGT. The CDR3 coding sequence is TGTGCCAGCAGTGACTCGAGTCGCGGGGGGGCCAATGAGCAGTTCTTC. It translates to CASSDSSRGGANEQFF.

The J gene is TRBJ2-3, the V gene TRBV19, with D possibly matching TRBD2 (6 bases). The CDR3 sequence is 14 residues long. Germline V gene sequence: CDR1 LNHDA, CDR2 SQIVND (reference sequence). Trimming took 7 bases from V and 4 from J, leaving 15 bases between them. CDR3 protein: CASKEGGRADTQYF. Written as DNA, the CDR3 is TGTGCCAGTAAGGAGGGCGGGCGTGCAGATACGCAGTATTTT.

Here the CDR3 reads CASLKFSGGSPDTQYF. The CDR3 DNA follows: TGTGCCAGCCTTAAATTTTCGGGGGGGTCCCCAGATACGCAGTATTTT. This chain joins TRBV2 and TRBJ2-3; 8 positions agree with TRBD2. Trimming removed 8 bases from V and 4 bases from J; junction bases left unmatched: 14. Germline V gene lookup returns CDR1 SNHLY and CDR2 FYNNEI. The CDR3 contains 16 residues.

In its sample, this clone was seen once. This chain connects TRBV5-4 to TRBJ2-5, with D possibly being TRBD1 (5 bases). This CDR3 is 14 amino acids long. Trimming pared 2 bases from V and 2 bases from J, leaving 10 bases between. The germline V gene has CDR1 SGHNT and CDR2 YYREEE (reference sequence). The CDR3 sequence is CASSFGQGQETQYF. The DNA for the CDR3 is TGTGCCAGCAGCTTCGGGCAGGGACAAGAGACCCAGTACTTC.

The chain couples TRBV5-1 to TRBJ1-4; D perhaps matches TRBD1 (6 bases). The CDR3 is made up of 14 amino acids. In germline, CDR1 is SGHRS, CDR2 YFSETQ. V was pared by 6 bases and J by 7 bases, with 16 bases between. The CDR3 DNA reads TGCGCCAGCACCTCTGGTCAGGGGCGTGAAAAACTGTTTTTT. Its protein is CASTSGQGREKLFF.

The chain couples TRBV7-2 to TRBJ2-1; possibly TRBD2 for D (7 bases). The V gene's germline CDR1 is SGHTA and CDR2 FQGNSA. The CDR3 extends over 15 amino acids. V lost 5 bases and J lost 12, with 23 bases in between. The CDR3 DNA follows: TGTGCCAGCAGCCCAGGAGGACTAGTAGGGGGTGGGCAGTTCTTC. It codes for CASSPGGLVGGGQFF.

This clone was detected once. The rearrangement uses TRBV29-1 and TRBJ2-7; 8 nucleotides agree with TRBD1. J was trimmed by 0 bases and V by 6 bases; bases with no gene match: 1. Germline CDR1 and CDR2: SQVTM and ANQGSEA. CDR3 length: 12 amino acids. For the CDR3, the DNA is TGCAGCGTACAGGGGGTCTCCTACGAGCAGTACTTC. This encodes CSVQGVSYEQYF.

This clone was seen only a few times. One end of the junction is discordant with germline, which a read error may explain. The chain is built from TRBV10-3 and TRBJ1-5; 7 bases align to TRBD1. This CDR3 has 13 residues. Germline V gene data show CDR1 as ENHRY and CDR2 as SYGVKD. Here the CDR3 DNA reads TGTGCCGCGGGCGGGACAGAGAATCTGCCCCAGCATTTT. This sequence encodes CAAGGTENLPQHF.

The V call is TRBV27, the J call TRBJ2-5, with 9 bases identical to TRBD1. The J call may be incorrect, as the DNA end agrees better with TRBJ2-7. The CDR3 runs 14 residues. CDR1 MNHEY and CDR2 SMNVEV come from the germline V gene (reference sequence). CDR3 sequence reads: CASRPGTGNYEQYF. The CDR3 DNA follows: TGTGCCAGCAGGCCCGGGACAGGGAACTACGAGCAGTACTTC.